This T cell receptor (beta chain) was captured by sequencing in a study of T cells of healthy individuals. TCRdb reprocessed the 5' RACE reads via MiXCR and lists one record per CDR3 protein. The sample yields around 98,000 distinct CDR3 sequences, 17% seen once. This clonotype has more than one count but fewer than ten. This TCR was recovered from a human donor in good health.

This CDR3 reads CSASLQAGGEPLHF. For the CDR3, the DNA is TGCAGTGCTAGCCTACAGGCAGGGGGGGAACCCCTCCACTTT. The chain joins TRBV20-1 to TRBJ1-6, with 7 bases identical to TRBD1. The CDR3 extends over 14 amino acids. J was trimmed by 12 bases and V by 3 bases; bases with no gene match: 11. Germline V gene sequence: CDR1 DFQATT, CDR2 SNEGSKA (reference sequence).